This TCR beta chain was captured by sequencing in a study of cytomegalovirus exposure and HLA in healthy donors. The wider study: There were around 100 million unique TCR beta sequences, drawn from about 200 million T cells, in an earlier analysis. Study findings and constraints: HLA alleles were associated with 15,000 to 20,000 TCR beta sequences in a later analysis at 0.05 false discovery rate. As a later analysis revealed, the rate of TCR association differed by HLA locus, with DRB1 most and HLA-C fewest. TCR beta V- and J-gene trimming, according to a later analysis, was linked to a missense DCLRE1C variant.

Comments on this clone: Antigen: not known.

Primers: 60 Vbeta forward and 13 Jbeta reverse. Assay used: immunoSEQ multiplex PCR; TCRdb lists only in-frame clones, some missing. The sample yields approximately 32,000 clones, 70% to 85% seen once. The V and J ends lost 6 bases and 5 bases respectively, with 16 bases between them. Per germline, CDR1 KGHSH and CDR2 LQKENI. The CDR3 is 14 amino acids. The genes are TRBV18 and TRBJ2-5; D unclear. The receptor was derived from a woman aged 18-29 years in good health and CMV-seronegative. Material for sequencing was PBMCs. CDR3 sequence (DNA): TGTGCCAGCTCCCTCGGTCCCTCTCGGGAGACCCAGTACTTC. This gives the protein CASSLGPSRETQYF.